This is a list of T cell receptor beta chains from one sample in a study of CD8 T cells in acute hepatitis C reinfection. Profiling relied on immunoSEQ multiplex PCR, and the TCRdb table lists in-frame clones only, not all of them. The sample has about 38,000 clones, about 87% seen once. Source material: naive CD8+ T cells from PBMCs. These receptors originate from a man aged 30-40 years with chronic hepatitis C. CDR3s include the opening cysteine and the closing phenylalanine or tryptophan. A D gene is named only where the DNA matches it firmly. Size is stated for part of the rows, as once, few or many counts, or as a class when the clone is expanded.

TRBV15,NA,TRBJ2-7,NA,CATSITLFREQYF,TGTGCCACCAGCATTACGCTCTTCCGCGAGCAGTACTTC
TRBV11-2,NA,TRBJ1-5,NA,CASSPGGGQPQHF,TGTGCCAGCAGCCCTGGGGGGGGTCAGCCCCAGCATTTT
TRBV30,TRBD1,TRBJ2-5,NA,CAWSLPRGGPETQYF,TGTGCCTGGAGTCTACCCCGAGGGGGCCCGGAGACCCAGTACTTC
TRBV4-1,NA,TRBJ2-1,NA,CASSQGGLSANEQFF,TGCGCCAGCAGCCAAGGGGGACTCAGCGCCAATGAGCAGTTCTTC
TRBV6-1,NA,TRBJ1-3,NA,CASSFYSDSGTTIYF,TGTGCCAGCAGTTTCTACAGTGATTCTGGAACCACCATATATTTT
TRBV11-2,NA,TRBJ1-1,NA,CASSTTGKGSEAFF,TGTGCCAGCAGCACTACAGGGAAAGGCTCTGAAGCTTTCTTT
TRBV4-1,NA,TRBJ2-3,NA,CASSQVESDTQYF,TGCGCCAGCAGCCAAGTCGAGTCGGATACGCAGTATTTT
TRBV11-2,TRBD1,TRBJ1-4,NA,CASSLGPTGEYPTNEKLFF,TGTGCCAGCAGCTTAGGTCCAACAGGGGAGTATCCAACTAATGAAAAACTGTTTTTT
TRBV27,TRBD1,TRBJ1-6,few,CASSFLEDRSSYNSPLHF,TGTGCCAGCAGTTTCCTAGAGGACAGGAGCTCCTATAATTCACCCCTCCACTTT
TRBV19,NA,TRBJ2-5,NA,CASTTVGEETQYF,TGTGCCAGTACCACCGTGGGGGAAGAGACCCAGTACTTC
TRBV19,NA,TRBJ1-1,NA,CASIRGTEAFF,TGTGCCAGTATTCGGGGGACTGAAGCTTTCTTT
TRBV15,TRBD2,TRBJ2-1,NA,CATSRDAGTSNEQFF,TGTGCCACCAGCAGAGATGCAGGGACTAGCAATGAGCAGTTCTTC
TRBV19,NA,TRBJ2-1,NA,CASSIDVGVGNEQFF,TGTGCCAGTAGTATAGATGTGGGAGTGGGGAATGAGCAGTTCTTC
TRBV28,NA,TRBJ2-3,NA,CASSLEKSTDTQYF,TGTGCCAGCAGTTTGGAGAAATCCACAGATACGCAGTATTTT
TRBV6-1,NA,TRBJ2-5,NA,CASSLGLAETQYF,TGTGCCAGCAGCCTTGGGCTAGCGGAGACCCAGTACTTC
TRBV5-1,NA,TRBJ2-5,few,CASRGGGVGGETQYF,TGCGCCAGCCGCGGTGGGGGCGTTGGCGGGGAGACCCAGTACTTC
TRBV29-1,NA,TRBJ2-7,NA,CSVEWAHPISYEQYF,TGCAGCGTTGAGTGGGCCCACCCCATCTCCTACGAGCAGTACTTC
TRBV7-6,TRBD2,TRBJ2-3,NA,CASSLSGDTDTQYF,TGTGCCAGCAGCTTGAGCGGGGATACAGATACGCAGTATTTT
TRBV5-6,NA,TRBJ1-1,once,CASSLTGNTEAFF,TGTGCCAGCAGCTTGACCGGGAACACTGAAGCTTTCTTT
TRBV5-4,NA,TRBJ2-1,once,CASSLKGSSYNEQFF,TGTGCCAGCAGCTTAAAGGGGAGCTCCTACAATGAGCAGTTCTTC
TRBV5-6,TRBD1,TRBJ1-5,NA,CASSFTGAGDQPQHF,TGTGCCAGCAGCTTTACAGGGGCAGGGGATCAGCCCCAGCATTTT
TRBV2,NA,TRBJ1-1,NA,CASSWTVNTEAFF,TGTGCCAGCAGTTGGACAGTGAACACTGAAGCTTTCTTT
TRBV5-1,NA,TRBJ2-1,NA,CASSLERQGVDEQFF,TGCGCCAGCAGCTTGGAGCGCCAGGGAGTAGATGAGCAGTTCTTC
TRBV9,TRBD2,TRBJ2-3,NA,CASSARAGGHTDTQYF,TGTGCCAGCAGCGCTAGAGCGGGGGGTCACACAGATACGCAGTATTTT
TRBV10-2,NA,TRBJ1-2,few,CASSESGYGYTF,TGCGCCAGCAGTGAGTCTGGTTATGGCTACACCTTC
TRBV6-1,NA,TRBJ2-7,NA,CASSELGFEQYF,TGTGCCAGCAGTGAACTTGGGTTCGAGCAGTACTTC
TRBV6-1,NA,TRBJ1-5,NA,CASSEARGQPQHF,TGTGCCAGCAGTGAAGCTCGAGGTCAGCCCCAGCATTTT
TRBV9,TRBD2,TRBJ2-2,NA,CASSTSGSGTGELFF,TGTGCCAGCAGCACTAGCGGGAGCGGAACCGGGGAGCTGTTTTTT
TRBV7-9,NA,TRBJ2-7,few,CASSLAASYEQYF,TGTGCCAGCAGCTTAGCCGCATCCTACGAGCAGTACTTC